This T cell receptor beta chain was recorded in a study of shared clonotypes between healthy human individuals. Samples left unsorted employed about 100 million PBMCs for genomic DNA. This clone was counted at least ten times. Germline CDR1 WSHSY, CDR2 SAAADI. V dropped 6 bases and J dropped 7; count of bases not matched to a gene: 2. The CDR3 is made up of 11 amino acids. The authors ran the assay at deep level. Measured with immunoSEQ multiplex PCR; TCRdb has only the in-frame clones, and not every one. The data hold roughly 480,000 clones, with around 80% observed a single time. This clonotype was sampled from a woman aged 40 to 49 in good health. Some clones in this sample may be carry-over from other donors' samples. The sequencing sample was made of PBMCs. V gene TRBV10-2 combines with J gene TRBJ1-1; 7 bases align to TRBD1. The CDR3 here is CASSDRVEAFF. CDR3 nucleotides: TGCGCCAGCAGCGACAGGGTTGAAGCTTTCTTT.